The present TCR beta chain was sequenced within a study of tumor-infiltrating lymphocytes in localized non-small cell lung cancer. Looking at the study overall: Several tumor histologies, both smoking statuses, and some post-neoadjuvant chemotherapy samples were included. From each patient, both tumor and uninvolved lung, non-adjacent to tumor, were sampled. Study conclusions and caveats: Not all patients were TCR sequenced, owing to tissue quantity. No T-cell fraction difference was seen between IM1 and IM2 tumors.

The V and J ends lost 6 bases and 2 bases, in that order; junction bases with no gene match: 9. CDR1 is MNHNS, CDR2 SASEGT, per germline. This CDR3 region has 15 residues. The protocol was immunoSEQ multiplex PCR, while the TCRdb copy is restricted to in-frame clones and leaves out a portion. The data hold 9,500 to 11,000 clones, with roughly 80% observed a single time. Concerning this clone: The target antigen is unknown.

Sequencing was performed on uninvolved lung tissue not adjacent to the tumor. The chain carries TRBV6-1 and TRBJ2-5; 7 bases are shared with TRBD1. This receptor was obtained from a human donor with non-small cell lung cancer. The CDR3 region is CASRNRQGSQETQYF. The CDR3 nucleotides are TGTGCCAGCAGGAACAGACAGGGATCACAAGAGACCCAGTACTTC.